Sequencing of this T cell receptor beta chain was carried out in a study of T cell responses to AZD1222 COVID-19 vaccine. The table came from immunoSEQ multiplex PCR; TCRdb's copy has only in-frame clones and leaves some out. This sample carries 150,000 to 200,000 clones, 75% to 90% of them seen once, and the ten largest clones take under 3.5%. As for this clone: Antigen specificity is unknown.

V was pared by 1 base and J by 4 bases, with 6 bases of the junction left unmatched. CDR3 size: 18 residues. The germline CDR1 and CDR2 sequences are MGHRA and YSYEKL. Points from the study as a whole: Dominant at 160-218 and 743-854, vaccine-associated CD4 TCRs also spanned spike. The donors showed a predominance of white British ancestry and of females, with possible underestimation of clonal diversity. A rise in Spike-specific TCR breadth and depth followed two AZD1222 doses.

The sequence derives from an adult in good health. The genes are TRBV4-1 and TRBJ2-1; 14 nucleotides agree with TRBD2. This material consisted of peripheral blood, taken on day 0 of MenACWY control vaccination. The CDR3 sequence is CASSQGGLAGGPYNEQFF. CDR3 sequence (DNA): TGCGCCAGCAGCCAAGGCGGACTAGCGGGAGGACCATACAATGAGCAGTTCTTC.